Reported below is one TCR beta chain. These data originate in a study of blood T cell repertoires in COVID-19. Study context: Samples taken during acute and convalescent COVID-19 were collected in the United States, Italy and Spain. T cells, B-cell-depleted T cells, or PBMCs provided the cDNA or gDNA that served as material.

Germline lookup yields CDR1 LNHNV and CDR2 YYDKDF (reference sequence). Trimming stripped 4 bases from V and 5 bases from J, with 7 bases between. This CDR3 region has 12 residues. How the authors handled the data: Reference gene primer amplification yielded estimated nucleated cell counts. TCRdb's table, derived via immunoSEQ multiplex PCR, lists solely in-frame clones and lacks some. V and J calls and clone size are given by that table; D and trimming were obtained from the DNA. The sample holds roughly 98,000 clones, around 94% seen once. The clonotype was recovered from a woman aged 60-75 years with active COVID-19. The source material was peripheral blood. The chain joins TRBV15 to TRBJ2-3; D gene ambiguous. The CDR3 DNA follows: TGTGCCACCAGCAAGAGCGAAGATACGCAGTATTTT. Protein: CATSKSEDTQYF.